This is a list of T cell receptor beta chains from one sample in a study of cytomegalovirus exposure and HLA in healthy donors. Some clones are missing from TCRdb's copy, which holds only in-frame ones; the method was immunoSEQ multiplex PCR. This sample has roughly 150,000 clones, with around three quarters found just once. Material for sequencing was PBMCs. These receptors all stem from a man aged 25 to 45 in good health. Both conserved end residues are part of each CDR3. The order of the fields is J gene, V gene, D gene, clone size, CDR3 DNA, CDR3 protein. D genes are given only for firm matches. Clone size is not always given. Where it is, it says once, few, many or a class for expanded clones.

j_gene: TRBJ2-1
v_gene: TRBV6-5
d_gene: NA
abundance: NA
CDR3nt: TGTGCCAGCAAACCAAGGGGGGGGAATGAGCAGTTCTTC
CDR3aa: CASKPRGGNEQFF

j_gene: TRBJ2-5
v_gene: TRBV7-2
d_gene: NA
abundance: NA
CDR3nt: TGTGCCAGCAGCTTATGGTCAGGGTGGACGGAGACCCAGTACTTC
CDR3aa: CASSLWSGWTETQYF

j_gene: TRBJ2-1
v_gene: TRBV14
d_gene: TRBD2
abundance: once
CDR3nt: TGTGCCAGCAGCCAAGGCCCCCTAGCGGGAGGGCACAATGAGCAGTTCTTC
CDR3aa: CASSQGPLAGGHNEQFF

j_gene: TRBJ2-1
v_gene: TRBV4-3
d_gene: TRBD2
abundance: few
CDR3nt: TGCGCCAGCAGCCTCAGCCTAGCGGGAGAAGGGGGTGAGCAGTTCTTC
CDR3aa: CASSLSLAGEGGEQFF

j_gene: TRBJ2-7
v_gene: TRBV10-3
d_gene: NA
abundance: NA
CDR3nt: TGTGCCATCAGTGATCCCGACAGGGGAGGGGAGCAGTACTTC
CDR3aa: CAISDPDRGGEQYF

j_gene: TRBJ2-5
v_gene: TRBV18
d_gene: NA
abundance: NA
CDR3nt: TGTGCCAGCTCCCAGGGTGGGGCAGAGACCCAGTACTTC
CDR3aa: CASSQGGAETQYF

j_gene: TRBJ1-1
v_gene: TRBV30
d_gene: TRBD1
abundance: NA
CDR3nt: TGTGCCTGGAGTAGAGCAGGGGGCACTGAAGCTTTCTTT
CDR3aa: CAWSRAGGTEAFF

j_gene: TRBJ1-2
v_gene: TRBV2
d_gene: NA
abundance: NA
CDR3nt: TGTGCCAGCAGTTACGACAGAGACAACTATGGCTACACCTTC
CDR3aa: CASSYDRDNYGYTF

j_gene: TRBJ2-5
v_gene: TRBV7-3
d_gene: NA
abundance: NA
CDR3nt: TGTGCCAGCAGCTTAGACGCGGGAAAGACCCAGTACTTC
CDR3aa: CASSLDAGKTQYF

j_gene: TRBJ2-1
v_gene: TRBV2
d_gene: NA
abundance: NA
CDR3nt: TGTGCCAGCAGTGAGCGTATTGAGCAGTTCTTC
CDR3aa: CASSERIEQFF

j_gene: TRBJ2-3
v_gene: TRBV7-3
d_gene: NA
abundance: NA
CDR3nt: TGTGCCAGCAGCTTAACTCCTTCGTATAGCACAGATACGCAGTATTTT
CDR3aa: CASSLTPSYSTDTQYF

j_gene: TRBJ2-5
v_gene: TRBV29-1
d_gene: TRBD1
abundance: NA
CDR3nt: TGCAGCGCCCGGGACAGGAGCACTCAAGAGACCCAGTACTTC
CDR3aa: CSARDRSTQETQYF

j_gene: TRBJ2-1
v_gene: TRBV14
d_gene: NA
abundance: NA
CDR3nt: TGTGCCAGCAGGCTACAGGGTGGTCCTTTCAATGAGCAGTTCTTC
CDR3aa: CASRLQGGPFNEQFF

j_gene: TRBJ2-7
v_gene: TRBV4-3
d_gene: TRBD2
abundance: NA
CDR3nt: TGCGCCAGCAGCCAGTCCCCTCGGCTTTGGCGGGAGGGGTACGAGCAGTACTTC
CDR3aa: CASSQSPRLWREGYEQYF

j_gene: TRBJ1-5
v_gene: TRBV5-1
d_gene: NA
abundance: once
CDR3nt: TGCGCCAGCAGCTCCGGGACGGACTACAATCAGCCCCAGCATTTT
CDR3aa: CASSSGTDYNQPQHF

j_gene: TRBJ1-5
v_gene: TRBV18
d_gene: TRBD1
abundance: NA
CDR3nt: TGTGCCAGCTCACCACAACAGGGGAACAATCAGCCCCAGCATTTT
CDR3aa: CASSPQQGNNQPQHF

j_gene: TRBJ2-3
v_gene: TRBV7-9
d_gene: TRBD2
abundance: NA
CDR3nt: TGTGCCAGCAGCCCCCCGGGACTAGCGGGAGCGACAGATACGCAGTATTTT
CDR3aa: CASSPPGLAGATDTQYF

j_gene: TRBJ2-4
v_gene: TRBV28
d_gene: TRBD2
abundance: NA
CDR3nt: TGTGCCAGCGGGCGGGAGGGTCTAGCCAAAAACATTCAGTACTTC
CDR3aa: CASGREGLAKNIQYF

j_gene: TRBJ1-1
v_gene: TRBV11-2
d_gene: TRBD1
abundance: NA
CDR3nt: TGTGCCAGCAGCATCAACATAAGACAGGGAATTAACACTGAAGCTTTCTTT
CDR3aa: CASSINIRQGINTEAFF

j_gene: TRBJ2-5
v_gene: TRBV7-3
d_gene: TRBD2
abundance: NA
CDR3nt: TGTGCCAGCAGCTCAGGTCTAGCGGGGGAAGAGACCCAGTACTTC
CDR3aa: CASSSGLAGEETQYF

j_gene: TRBJ2-5
v_gene: TRBV6-5
d_gene: NA
abundance: NA
CDR3nt: TGTGCCAGCAGCCGAACAGGGATCCTACAAGAGACCCAGTACTTC
CDR3aa: CASSRTGILQETQYF

j_gene: TRBJ1-2
v_gene: TRBV18
d_gene: NA
abundance: NA
CDR3nt: TGTGCCAGCTCACCGCAGGACACGAAATACTATGGCTACACCTTC
CDR3aa: CASSPQDTKYYGYTF

j_gene: TRBJ2-7
v_gene: TRBV7-9
d_gene: NA
abundance: few
CDR3nt: TGTGCCAGCAGCTTAGAGACAGGCCTCGAGCAGTACTTC
CDR3aa: CASSLETGLEQYF

j_gene: TRBJ2-1
v_gene: TRBV7-2
d_gene: TRBD1
abundance: NA
CDR3nt: TGTGCCAGCAGCTTTGCAGGGGGAGATGAGCAGTTCTTC
CDR3aa: CASSFAGGDEQFF

j_gene: TRBJ2-5
v_gene: TRBV4-1
d_gene: NA
abundance: NA
CDR3nt: TGCGCCAGCAGCCAAGTACCAACAGCAAGAGAGACCCAGTACTTC
CDR3aa: CASSQVPTARETQYF

j_gene: TRBJ2-3
v_gene: TRBV7-9
d_gene: NA
abundance: NA
CDR3nt: TGTGCCAGTCGAAGTGACGGAGGGGTCACAGATACGCAGTATTTT
CDR3aa: CASRSDGGVTDTQYF

j_gene: TRBJ1-4
v_gene: TRBV7-6
d_gene: TRBD1
abundance: NA
CDR3nt: TGTGCCAGCAGCTTTTTGGGGACAGGAGGCGGACAACGGAAACTGTTTTTT
CDR3aa: CASSFLGTGGGQRKLFF

j_gene: TRBJ1-1
v_gene: TRBV6-5
d_gene: NA
abundance: NA
CDR3nt: TGTGCCAGCAGCGTCAGGGAGAACACTGAAGCTTTCTTT
CDR3aa: CASSVRENTEAFF

j_gene: TRBJ1-2
v_gene: TRBV30
d_gene: NA
abundance: NA
CDR3nt: TGTGCCTGGATTGGACAGAGGGTCTATGGCTACACCTTC
CDR3aa: CAWIGQRVYGYTF

j_gene: TRBJ2-7
v_gene: TRBV5-4
d_gene: NA
abundance: NA
CDR3nt: TGTGCCAGCAGCGCGAGTTTAGCTCTCTACGAGCAGTACTTC
CDR3aa: CASSASLALYEQYF

j_gene: TRBJ2-5
v_gene: TRBV5-1
d_gene: NA
abundance: NA
CDR3nt: TGCGCCAGCAGCTTCTCCGGGACAAATCCTCCTGAGACCCAGTACTTC
CDR3aa: CASSFSGTNPPETQYF

j_gene: TRBJ2-7
v_gene: TRBV5-8
d_gene: TRBD1
abundance: NA
CDR3nt: TGTGCCAGCAGCTCGGGGACAGGGACCTACGAGCAGTACTTC
CDR3aa: CASSSGTGTYEQYF

j_gene: TRBJ1-4
v_gene: TRBV19
d_gene: NA
abundance: NA
CDR3nt: TGTGCCAGTAGGCGGGAGACCTTGGGGAATGAAAAACTGTTTTTT
CDR3aa: CASRRETLGNEKLFF

j_gene: TRBJ2-3
v_gene: TRBV7-6
d_gene: NA
abundance: NA
CDR3nt: TGTGCCAGCAGCTCCAAGCACAGGGGCACAGATACGCAGTATTTT
CDR3aa: CASSSKHRGTDTQYF

j_gene: TRBJ1-1
v_gene: TRBV19
d_gene: NA
abundance: NA
CDR3nt: TGTGCCAGTAGTAGGGTCCGGCACGGGACTGAAGCTTTCTTT
CDR3aa: CASSRVRHGTEAFF

j_gene: TRBJ2-1
v_gene: TRBV7-9
d_gene: NA
abundance: NA
CDR3nt: TGTTCCAGCGAGAACAATGAGCAGTTCTTC
CDR3aa: CSSENNEQFF

j_gene: TRBJ2-1
v_gene: TRBV27
d_gene: TRBD2
abundance: few
CDR3nt: TGTGCCAGCAAAAGAGCGGGAGGGCCCTACAATGAGCAGTTCTTC
CDR3aa: CASKRAGGPYNEQFF

j_gene: TRBJ2-2
v_gene: TRBV7-9
d_gene: NA
abundance: NA
CDR3nt: TGTGCCAGCAGCGGAGAGGGCCGGGGGACCGGGGAGCTGTTTTTT
CDR3aa: CASSGEGRGTGELFF